This record looks at one T cell receptor beta chain sequence and its context. The data were obtained in a study of blood T cell repertoires in COVID-19. On the study more broadly: Samples taken during acute and convalescent COVID-19 were collected in the United States, Italy and Spain. PBMCs, B-cell-depleted T cells, or T cells provided the cDNA or gDNA that made up the material.

Original data processing: Estimation of nucleated cell counts was performed using reference gene primer amplification. Profiling relied on immunoSEQ multiplex PCR, and the TCRdb table lists in-frame clones only, not all of them. The V and J calls and the clone size are those of that table, but D and trimming were determined from the DNA. The repertoire holds about 670,000 clones, with 85% to 90% as singletons. Germline lookup yields CDR1 MGHRA and CDR2 YSYEKL. CDR3 length: 14 residues. V lost 1 base and J 9 bases, leaving 13 bases between the germline ends. V usage is TRBV4-1 and J usage is TRBJ1-5; D call uncertain. This TCR came from a woman aged 18 to 35 with acute or convalescent COVID-19. Material for sequencing was peripheral blood. The CDR3 region is CASSQVEVFAPQHF. CDR3 coding DNA: TGCGCCAGCAGCCAAGTCGAGGTGTTCGCGCCCCAGCATTTT.